These T cell receptor beta chains were read from a single sample in a study of blood T cell repertoires in COVID-19. Sequenced by immunoSEQ multiplex PCR; TCRdb stores in-frame clones only, minus some. Of fewer than 350,000 clones in the sample, around 85% were seen once. Sequenced: PBMCs or T cells enriched from blood (not recorded which). These receptors came from a man under 40 who had recovered from COVID-19. Both conserved end residues are trimmed from each CDR3. The order of the fields is clone size, V gene, CDR3 protein. Clone size appears in some rows only: once, few, many, or a class for an expanded clone.

size: .; V: TRBV6-6; CDR3: ASSYSQGYNSPLH
size: .; V: TRBV30; CDR3: AWSVGVGHAETQY
size: .; V: TRBV7-3; CDR3: ASRRQGASTEAF
size: many; V: TRBV5-8; CDR3: ASSLLLGGGEKLF
size: .; V: TRBV5-1; CDR3: ASSLASGGSANYGYT
size: .; V: TRBV21-1; CDR3: ASSTGLAGAYEQY
size: .; V: TRBV7-9; CDR3: ASSLVGEGNEKLF
size: .; V: TRBV7-2; CDR3: ASSLHFPGTGYSPLH
size: .; V: TRBV5-1; CDR3: ASSLAQGRDTEAF
size: once; V: TRBV5-1; CDR3: ASSLYKNTEAF
size: few; V: TRBV5-1; CDR3: ASSLERGAYEQY
size: .; V: TRBV6-1; CDR3: ASSEAGGEAF
size: .; V: TRBV5-4; CDR3: ASSAGQVGYEQY
size: .; V: TRBV6-5; CDR3: ASSWTEFSGYT
size: .; V: TRBV20-1; CDR3: SAGGGYGYT
size: .; V: TRBV5-1; CDR3: ASSLVGGYNEQF
size: .; V: TRBV5-5; CDR3: ASSQVFELEKLF
size: .; V: TRBV18; CDR3: ASSPGLSRYEQY
size: .; V: TRBV24-1; CDR3: ATSEAGLEETQY
size: .; V: TRBV30; CDR3: AWGLGNTIY
size: .; V: TRBV7-8; CDR3: ASSLAVGHEQY
size: .; V: TRBV6-5; CDR3: ASSPSQGVGEQY
size: once; V: TRBV7-8; CDR3: ASSLGGLAGDTQY
size: once; V: TRBV2; CDR3: ASLIGVNSPLH
size: .; V: TRBV7-9; CDR3: ASSLALSYEQY
size: .; V: TRBV3-1/TRBV3-2; CDR3: ASSQGQTAVNEQF
size: few; V: TRBV3-1/TRBV3-2; CDR3: ASSRTGFYEQY
size: once; V: TRBV19; CDR3: ASSPLAGGFNEQF
size: .; V: TRBV18; CDR3: ASSPRDNNYGYT
size: .; V: TRBV27; CDR3: ASSSRSSYNSPLH
size: .; V: TRBV11-2; CDR3: ASSFWTGNTEAF
size: .; V: TRBV7-2; CDR3: ASSLRTASGNTIY
size: .; V: TRBV12-3/TRBV12-4; CDR3: ASSLPGEKLF
size: .; V: TRBV9; CDR3: ASSSGAGNTIY
size: .; V: TRBV7-6; CDR3: ASSSYPNSEQF
size: .; V: TRBV27; CDR3: ASSWDRGSPLH
size: .; V: TRBV11-2; CDR3: ASSNQGQEHRYGYT
size: .; V: TRBV29-1; CDR3: SVGQGTDTQY
size: .; V: TRBV2; CDR3: ASSLMAENTEAF
size: .; V: TRBV5-5; CDR3: ASSPSGTGNYEQY
size: .; V: TRBV5-1; CDR3: ASSLDSSNQPQH
size: .; V: TRBV11-2; CDR3: ASSLGMAGGTGELF
size: .; V: TRBV4-1; CDR3: ASSPDRNTPYRKPQH
size: .; V: TRBV4-1; CDR3: ASSLGTVGMNTEAF
size: .; V: TRBV18; CDR3: ASSPSGDGYT
size: .; V: TRBV2; CDR3: ASSDRFGQETQY
size: .; V: TRBV21-1; CDR3: ASSKRAARQVGDGYT
size: .; V: TRBV19; CDR3: ASSTGLNTEAF
size: once; V: TRBV18; CDR3: ASSPPGLAWGEQY
size: .; V: TRBV6-6; CDR3: ASSKTGQGGSPLH
size: many; V: TRBV5-1; CDR3: ASSPNLAGPSTDTQY
size: many; V: TRBV6-4; CDR3: ASSGGTGEYNEQF
size: .; V: TRBV6-2/TRBV6-3; CDR3: ASSYLMFAGGFTEAF
size: .; V: TRBV5-6; CDR3: ASSPGQPRETQY
size: .; V: TRBV19; CDR3: ASSSSGPGNTIY
size: .; V: TRBV10-3; CDR3: AISESGNTGGTEAF
size: few; V: TRBV19; CDR3: ASSIPQQGSRGYT
size: .; V: TRBV29-1; CDR3: SVEDVRGFGYT
size: few; V: TRBV6-2/TRBV6-3; CDR3: ASSYSQGAYEQY
size: .; V: TRBV7-9; CDR3: ASSPGQGRSPPEAF